This T cell receptor beta chain stems from a study of cytomegalovirus exposure and HLA in healthy donors. The PCR made use of 60 Vbeta and 13 Jbeta primers. Clones were read by immunoSEQ multiplex PCR, and TCRdb kept only the in-frame ones, dropping some. The sample lists about 150,000 clones; around 72% were seen once. Study-wide results and caveats: In an earlier analysis, in 620 or so donors, most V segments appeared productive either ~87% or ~30% of the time. Across all donors, roughly uniform sequencing depth was an assumption of the presence/absence analyses. Upon later analysis, HLA-associated TCR beta chains proved more clonally expanded than other, equally common chains. The investigators catalogued 150 to 200 TCR beta chains as cytomegalovirus-associated.

CDR3 length: 15 amino acids. The germline V gene encodes CDR1 SGHRS and CDR2 YFSETQ. V shed 6 bases and J 5 bases; nucleotides not matched to a gene: 7. This clone was seen a single time. Its target is not known. The rearrangement joins TRBV5-1 to TRBJ2-1; TRBD2 aligns across 11 bases. Sequencing used PBMCs. The TCR originated in a man aged 18 to 30 in good health and CMV-seronegative. CDR3 protein: CASTRELAGDNEQFF. The CDR3 DNA reads TGCGCCAGCACCCGGGAACTAGCGGGAGACAATGAGCAGTTCTTC. Together with reference TRBV5-1 and TRBJ2-1, the CDR3 gives the full variable domain: KAGVTQTPRYLIKTRGQQVTLSCSPISGHRSVSWYQQTPGQGLQFLFEYFSETQRNKGNFPGRFSGRQFSNSRSEMNVSTLELGDSALYLCASTRELAGDNEQFFGPGTRLTVL.